A selection of T cell receptor beta chains follows, all from one sample in a study of persistence of HIV-infected CD4 T cells. The protocol was immunoSEQ multiplex PCR, while the TCRdb copy is restricted to in-frame clones and leaves out a portion. The sample holds tens of thousands of clones, around 89% seen once. No antigen is known for these receptors. Material: CD4+ T cells sorted from PBMCs after roughly 18-hour stimulation, obtained from a patient who received antiretroviral therapy. The source of these receptors is an adult woman with HIV who was CMV-seropositive. CDR3s include the opening cysteine and the closing phenylalanine or tryptophan. A D gene is named only where the DNA matches it firmly. Expanded clones are given a class, and other clones once, few, many or no size at all.

d_gene,v_gene,abundance,j_gene,CDR3nt,CDR3aa
-,TRBV5-6,-,TRBJ1-2,TGTGCCAGCGGAGGGTATAACTATGGCTACACCTTC,CASGGYNYGYTF
-,TRBV10-3,-,TRBJ1-5,TGTGCCATCAGTGACCCGGGGAAAAGCAATCAGCCCCAGCATTTT,CAISDPGKSNQPQHF
-,TRBV20-1,once,TRBJ1-5,TGCAGTGCTAGTGACAGTCCCTCTCCCAATCAGCCCCAGCATTTT,CSASDSPSPNQPQHF
-,TRBV7-2,-,TRBJ1-3,TGTGCCAGCAGCTTAGCAGGGACATGGAACACCATATATTTT,CASSLAGTWNTIYF
TRBD1,TRBV2,-,TRBJ2-3,TGTGCCAGCAGTGAACAGGGACAGGGGGCAGATACGCAGTATTTT,CASSEQGQGADTQYF
TRBD1,TRBV18,-,TRBJ1-4,TGTGCCAGCTCACCGTCAACGGGACAGATTAATGAAAAACTGTTTTTT,CASSPSTGQINEKLFF
TRBD1,TRBV7-8,-,TRBJ1-1,TGTGCCAGCAGCTTACCGGGACAGTACGCTGAAGCTTTCTTT,CASSLPGQYAEAFF
-,TRBV18,-,TRBJ2-6,TGTGCCAGCTCACCGGCACACTCTGGGGCCAACGTCCTGACTTTC,CASSPAHSGANVLTF
-,TRBV19,-,TRBJ1-5,TGTGCCAGTAGTCTTTCAGGGACAACCCACAATCAGCCCCAGCATTTT,CASSLSGTTHNQPQHF
-,TRBV19,-,TRBJ2-7,TGTGCCAGTAGCAAAGTTAGCCTCGGATCCTACGAGCAGTACTTC,CASSKVSLGSYEQYF
-,TRBV6-5,-,TRBJ2-7,TGTGCCACCCTCAGGGCCAGTCTACTCTACGAGCAGTACTTC,CATLRASLLYEQYF
-,TRBV12-3/TRBV12-4,-,TRBJ2-7,TGTGCCAGCAGTTTAGCCCGGTTTTACGAGCAGTACTTC,CASSLARFYEQYF
TRBD2,TRBV27,-,TRBJ2-1,TGTGCCAGCAGTTTACCCGAGCGGGGAATCAAAATCAATGAGCAGTTCTTC,CASSLPERGIKINEQFF
TRBD1,TRBV5-4,-,TRBJ1-6,TGTGCCAGCAGCTCCGGACAGGGTAATTCACCCCTCCACTTT,CASSSGQGNSPLHF
-,TRBV25-1,-,TRBJ2-3,TGTGCCAGCAGTAGGTGGGCAGATACGCAGTATTTT,CASSRWADTQYF
-,TRBV5-1,once,TRBJ2-1,TGCGCCAGCAGTCGAACCGGGACAACGTATGAGCAGTTCTTC,CASSRTGTTYEQFF
-,TRBV7-8,-,TRBJ1-1,TGTGCCAGCAGCCCCCAAAAGGCAGGGAACACTGAAGCTTTCTTT,CASSPQKAGNTEAFF
TRBD1,TRBV27,-,TRBJ1-6,TGTGCCAGCAGTTTGCGCAGGGGGGATAATTCACCCCTCCACTTT,CASSLRRGDNSPLHF
TRBD1,TRBV7-8,once,TRBJ1-5,TGTGCCAGCAGCTTGACAGGGGGCAATCAGCCCCAGCATTTT,CASSLTGGNQPQHF
-,TRBV7-3,-,TRBJ1-2,TGTGCCAGCAGCTCCCCCGGGGCTACCTATGGCTACACCTTC,CASSSPGATYGYTF
-,TRBV5-1,-,TRBJ2-2,TGCGCCAGCAGCTCAGGGAGCCCGCTTGGCGGGGAGCTGTTTTTT,CASSSGSPLGGELFF
TRBD2,TRBV9,-,TRBJ2-7,TGTGCCAGCAGCCCTCGCCCGGGACTAGCGGGAGAAACCTACGAGCAGTACTTC,CASSPRPGLAGETYEQYF
-,TRBV15,-,TRBJ1-2,TGTGCCACCAGCAGAGATCGACAGGAGAACGCATACTATGGCTACACCTTC,CATSRDRQENAYYGYTF
TRBD1,TRBV6-1,-,TRBJ1-2,TGTGCCAGCAGTGAAGCGTATTTACAGGGGACCTATGGCTACACCTTC,CASSEAYLQGTYGYTF
-,TRBV3-1/TRBV3-2,-,TRBJ1-1,TGTGCCAGCAGCCAAAGACAGACCGTCACTGAAGCTTTCTTT,CASSQRQTVTEAFF
TRBD1,TRBV5-8,-,TRBJ1-5,TGTGCCAGCAGCTTGGGACAGGGGGCGCGGAATCAGCCCCAGCATTTT,CASSLGQGARNQPQHF
-,TRBV24-1,-,TRBJ1-5,TGTGCCACCAGTGCAGTAGGGGTCAATCAGCCCCAGCATTTT,CATSAVGVNQPQHF
-,TRBV6-4,-,TRBJ1-4,TGTGCCAGCAGTGAACCGACTAGGGTATTTGAGAAACTGTTTTTT,CASSEPTRVFEKLFF
-,TRBV28,-,TRBJ1-2,TGTGCCAGCGGTCCCGGGATCTCGAGGGGTGGCTACACCTTC,CASGPGISRGGYTF
TRBD1,TRBV5-1,-,TRBJ1-3,TGCGCCAGCAGCTTTTCGTCCGGGACAGGGGGAAACACCATATATTTT,CASSFSSGTGGNTIYF
-,TRBV19,-,TRBJ2-1,TGTGCCGCCGCCGAGAGGGACTCCACCTACAATGAGCAGTTCTTC,CAAAERDSTYNEQFF
-,TRBV5-4,-,TRBJ1-1,TGTGCCAGCAGCTCAGTCGGGTACGCCGGTGAAGCTTTCTTT,CASSSVGYAGEAFF
TRBD2,TRBV7-2,-,TRBJ2-3,TGTGCCAGCAACTTAGCGGGGGGAGCCACAGATACGCAGTATTTT,CASNLAGGATDTQYF
TRBD1,TRBV18,-,TRBJ1-1,TGTGCCAGCTCCGACAGGGGGGAAGCTTTCTTT,CASSDRGEAFF
-,TRBV20-1,-,TRBJ2-3,TGCAGTGCGCCGCTTGGAGATACGCAGTATTTT,CSAPLGDTQYF
-,TRBV6-6,-,TRBJ1-6,TGTGCCAGCAGTTACTCAGGGAGTGATTCACCCCTCCACTTT,CASSYSGSDSPLHF
-,TRBV18,-,TRBJ1-1,TGTGCCAGCTCCGAGACATTTTCTAACACTGAAGCTTTCTTT,CASSETFSNTEAFF
TRBD1,TRBV15,-,TRBJ2-2,TGTGCCACCAGCAGAGCCCCCGGGACAGGGGACACCGGGGAGCTGTTTTTT,CATSRAPGTGDTGELFF
-,TRBV28,-,TRBJ1-5,TGTGCCAGCAGTTTTTTGACACGGGGGGATCAGCCCCAGCATTTT,CASSFLTRGDQPQHF
TRBD2,TRBV5-5,-,TRBJ2-7,TGTGCCAGCAGCTTGGTGTGGACTAGCGGGAGTCCCCCCTACGAGCAGTACTTC,CASSLVWTSGSPPYEQYF
TRBD1,TRBV27,-,TRBJ2-1,TGTGCCAGTCTCGGACAGGGGTCCTACAATGAGCAGTTCTTC,CASLGQGSYNEQFF
-,TRBV5-4,-,TRBJ2-6,TGTGCCAGCAGCTTGGGTCTCGTAGAGAGCTCTGGGGCCAACGTCCTGACTTTC,CASSLGLVESSGANVLTF
-,TRBV7-2,-,TRBJ1-1,TGTGCCAGCAGCTTATCTATGGGGGCGAACACTGAAGCTTTCTTT,CASSLSMGANTEAFF
TRBD1,TRBV2,once,TRBJ1-6,TGTGCCAGCAGTGAAGGGACAGGTTATTCACCCCTCCACTTT,CASSEGTGYSPLHF
-,TRBV7-2,-,TRBJ1-1,TGTGCCAGCAGCTTAGGACCGGGGAACACTGAAGCTTTCTTT,CASSLGPGNTEAFF
TRBD1,TRBV6-6,once,TRBJ2-7,TGTGCCAGCAGTCGTAGACAGGGAAGCTCCTACGAGCAGTACTTC,CASSRRQGSSYEQYF
-,TRBV18,-,TRBJ2-7,TGTGCCAGCTCACCACCGGCGGGGACCTCCTACGAGCAGTACTTC,CASSPPAGTSYEQYF
-,TRBV28,-,TRBJ1-5,TGTGCCAGCTCGATTCCCCAGGGCGGCAGGGATCAGCCCCAGCATTTT,CASSIPQGGRDQPQHF
-,TRBV6-5,-,TRBJ1-5,TGTGCCAGCAGGTTAAGTGGTACCAATCAGCCCCAGCATTTT,CASRLSGTNQPQHF
-,TRBV5-4,-,TRBJ2-1,TGTGCCAGCAGCTTGGACTCTCTCCCCTACAATGAGCAGTTCTTC,CASSLDSLPYNEQFF
-,TRBV5-5,-,TRBJ1-4,TGTGCCAGCAGCCTTTGGGGGAACCCAGAAAAACTGTTTTTT,CASSLWGNPEKLFF
TRBD2,TRBV2,-,TRBJ2-3,TGTGCCAGCAGCGTCGGACTAGCGGCCACAGATACGCAGTATTTT,CASSVGLAATDTQYF